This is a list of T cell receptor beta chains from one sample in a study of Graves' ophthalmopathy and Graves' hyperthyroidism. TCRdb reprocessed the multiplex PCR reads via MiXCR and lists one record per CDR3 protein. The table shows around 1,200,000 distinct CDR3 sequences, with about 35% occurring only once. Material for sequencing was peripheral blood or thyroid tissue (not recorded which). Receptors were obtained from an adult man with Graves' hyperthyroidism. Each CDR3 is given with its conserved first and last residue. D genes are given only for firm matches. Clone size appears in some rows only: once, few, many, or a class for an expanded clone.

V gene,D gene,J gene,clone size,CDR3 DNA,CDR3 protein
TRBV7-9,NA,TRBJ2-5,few,TGTGCCAGCAGCTCGGGCGACAGGGCCCATTGGGGGGGAGAGACCCAGTACTTC,CASSSGDRAHWGGETQYF
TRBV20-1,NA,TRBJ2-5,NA,TGCAGTGCAAGGAGCCGGGGGCAAGAGACCCAGTACTTC,CSARSRGQETQYF
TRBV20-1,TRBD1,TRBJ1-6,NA,TGCAGTGCTAGCGTTCCGACAGGGGGGAATTCACCCCTCCACTTT,CSASVPTGGNSPLHF
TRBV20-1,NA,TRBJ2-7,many,TGCAGTGCGGAGGAGCCGCGACAGGCGAGCTACGAGCAGTACTTC,CSAEEPRQASYEQYF
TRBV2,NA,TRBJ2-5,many,TGTGCCAGAACCAAACGAGGACGGATGGGGGAGACCCAGTACTTC,CARTKRGRMGETQYF
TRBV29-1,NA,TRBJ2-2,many,TGCAGCGTTGCAGGAGGGGGCGCGACCGGGGAGCTGTTTTTT,CSVAGGGATGELFF
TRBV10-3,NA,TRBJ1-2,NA,TGTGCCATCAGTGCTACCAACGCGGGTCCGGTGGACTATGGCTACACCTTC,CAISATNAGPVDYGYTF
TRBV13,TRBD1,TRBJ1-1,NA,TGTGCCAGCAGCTTGGGGACAACCGGGACAGGGGGTAGGAACACTGAAGCTTTCTTT,CASSLGTTGTGGRNTEAFF
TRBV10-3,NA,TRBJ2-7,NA,TGTGCCATCAGTGAGTCACCGGGATACTACAAGCAGTACTTC,CAISESPGYYKQYF
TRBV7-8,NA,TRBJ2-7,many,TGTGCCAGCAGCTTAGGTTCGTCAGGGGCCTCCTACGAGCAGTACTTC,CASSLGSSGASYEQYF
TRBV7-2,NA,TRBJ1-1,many,TGTGCCAGCAGCTTAGTTTGGGGGAACACTGAAGCTTTCTTT,CASSLVWGNTEAFF
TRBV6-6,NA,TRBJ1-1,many,TGTGCCAGCAGGGAGCAAGCAGGAGCTTTCTTT,CASREQAGAFF
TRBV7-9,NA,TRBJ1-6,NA,TGTGCCAGCAGAGCCCCTTCTCAATCACATTTTTCCACCCTCCACTTT,CASRAPSQSHFSTLHF
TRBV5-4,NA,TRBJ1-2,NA,TGTGCCAGCAGCTTAGCCATAGGACAGCCCTCTAACTATGGCTACACCTTC,CASSLAIGQPSNYGYTF
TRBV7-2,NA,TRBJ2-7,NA,TGTGCCAGCAGCCAGGGTCGGGACCATCGGTACGAGCAGTACTTC,CASSQGRDHRYEQYF
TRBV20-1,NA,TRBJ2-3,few,TGCAGTGCTAGCGCGACAGATACGCAGTATTTT,CSASATDTQYF
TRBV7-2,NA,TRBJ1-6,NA,TGTGCCAGCAGCTCGACTTCCCGCGGACCCCTCCACTTT,CASSSTSRGPLHF
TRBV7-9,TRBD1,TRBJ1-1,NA,TGTGCCAGCAGCTTCTCAGGGGGTGAAGCTTTCTTT,CASSFSGGEAFF
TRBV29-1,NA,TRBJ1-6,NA,TGCAGCGTAGGGACTAGCGGGAGGACCTCACCCCTCCACTTT,CSVGTSGRTSPLHF
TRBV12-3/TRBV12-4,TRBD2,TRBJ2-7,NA,TGTGCCAGCAGTTTTGGACTAGCGGGTTTCCCGACTTACGAGCAGTACTTC,CASSFGLAGFPTYEQYF
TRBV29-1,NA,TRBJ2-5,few,TGCAGCGTTGATCTAGCAATGGAGACCCAGTACTTC,CSVDLAMETQYF
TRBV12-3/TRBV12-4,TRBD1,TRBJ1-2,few,TGTGCCAGCAGTTTGGGGCGCGGACAGGAGTTGGGCTACACCTTC,CASSLGRGQELGYTF
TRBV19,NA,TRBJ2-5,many,TGTGCCAGTAGTATAGAGAGCCACTCCGGAGAGACCCAGTACTTC,CASSIESHSGETQYF
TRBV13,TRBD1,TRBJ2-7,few,TGTGCCAGCAGTAAAACAGGGGACACCTACGAGCAGTACTTC,CASSKTGDTYEQYF
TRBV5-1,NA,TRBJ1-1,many,TGCGCCAGCAGTCTAGGGCGCGGGGGAGTGAACACTGAAGCTTTCTTT,CASSLGRGGVNTEAFF
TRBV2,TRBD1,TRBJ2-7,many,TGTGCCCAGGGACAGGGGCCCCTCGAGCAGTACTTC,CAQGQGPLEQYF
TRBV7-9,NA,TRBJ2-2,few,TGTGCCAGCAGCTTAGTTTCGGCGAACACCAGGGAGCTGTTTTTT,CASSLVSANTRELFF
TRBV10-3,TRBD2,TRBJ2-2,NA,TGTGCCATCGGGGCTAGCGGGAAAGGGAACACCGGGGAGCTGTTTTTT,CAIGASGKGNTGELFF
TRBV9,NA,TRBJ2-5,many,TGTGCCAGCAGCCCAAGATACGATCAGGAGACCCAGTACTTC,CASSPRYDQETQYF
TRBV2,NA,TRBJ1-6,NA,TGTGCCAGCAACCGGGACGCCGGCTATAATTCACCCCTCCACTTT,CASNRDAGYNSPLHF
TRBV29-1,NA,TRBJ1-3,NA,TGCAGCGTTGTAGCACCCTCGAACACCATATATTTT,CSVVAPSNTIYF